This is a list of T cell receptor beta chains from one sample in a study of identical twins. TCRdb re-analysed the 5' RACE reads in MiXCR, keeping a single row per CDR3 protein. The sample lists 640,000 or so distinct CDR3 sequences; 6% to 6.5% were seen once. The sample comprised naive T cells sorted from blood. These receptors were taken from a man in his late teens or twenties in good health. Each CDR3 is given with its conserved first and last residue. The order of the fields is J gene, V gene, D gene, clone size, CDR3 DNA, CDR3 protein. A D gene is named only where the DNA matches it firmly. Expanded clones are given a class, and other clones once, few, many or no size at all.

TRBJ2-3	TRBV20-1	NA	many	TGCAGTGCTAGTCAAGCAGCGGGCAACCGAGATACGCAGTATTTT	CSASQAAGNRDTQYF
TRBJ1-1	TRBV29-1	NA	NA	TGCAGCGTCCGATCCGGACGGAAGAACACTGAAGCTTTCTTT	CSVRSGRKNTEAFF
TRBJ2-3	TRBV20-1	NA	NA	TGCAGTGCTGCCCGGACGGGACCGCCACCACCGGGAGATACGCAGTATTTT	CSAARTGPPPPGDTQYF
TRBJ1-5	TRBV12-3/TRBV12-4	NA	NA	TGTGCCAGCAGTGGGGGTCAGAGGGTCTATAGCAATCAGCCCCAGCATTTT	CASSGGQRVYSNQPQHF
TRBJ1-2	TRBV4-1	NA	few	TGCGCCAGCAGCCAAGTTCAGGGACTGGATGGCTACACCTTC	CASSQVQGLDGYTF
TRBJ2-5	TRBV28	NA	many	TGTGCCAGCAGTTCCCCAGAAGGGGGAGAAGAGACCCAGTACTTC	CASSSPEGGEETQYF
TRBJ2-2	TRBV7-9	TRBD2	NA	TGTGCCAGCAGCTTAGTACGCGGGGGAGCGACCGGGGAGCTGTTTTTT	CASSLVRGGATGELFF
TRBJ2-7	TRBV5-1	TRBD2	many	TGCGCCAGCAGCCCGGGGACTAGCGGGGACGAGCAGTACTTC	CASSPGTSGDEQYF
TRBJ2-1	TRBV7-2	TRBD1	many	TGTGCCAGCAGCCACCAGGACAGGGGGTATAATGAGCAGTTCTTC	CASSHQDRGYNEQFF
TRBJ2-7	TRBV5-1	NA	NA	TGCGCCAGCAGCTTGCGGCCCGGGGACGAGCAGTACTTC	CASSLRPGDEQYF
TRBJ2-7	TRBV12-3/TRBV12-4	NA	many	TGTGCCAGTTCGGTCGAAGACTTCTACGAGCAGTACTTC	CASSVEDFYEQYF
TRBJ1-3	TRBV12-3/TRBV12-4	NA	many	TGTGCCAGCAGAGCCGACCCCGGACAGACATATTTT	CASRADPGQTYF
TRBJ2-1	TRBV18	TRBD2	NA	TGTGCCAGCTCAGTTAGCGGGAGTCTCCGGAATGAGCAGTTCTTC	CASSVSGSLRNEQFF
TRBJ2-1	TRBV4-1	NA	many	TGCGCCAGCAGCCCGGCCGCGGGAAGCTCCTACAATGAGCAGTTCTTC	CASSPAAGSSYNEQFF
TRBJ2-7	TRBV5-8	NA	NA	TGTGCCAGCAGCCTTTCGGTTCACGAGCAGTACTTC	CASSLSVHEQYF
TRBJ2-2	TRBV18	NA	NA	TGTGCCAGCTCACCAAGTACGGAGAACACCGGGGAGCTGTTTTTT	CASSPSTENTGELFF
TRBJ1-1	TRBV3-1	NA	many	TGTGCCAGCACCCCAAGGTCGAACACTGAAGCTTTCTTT	CASTPRSNTEAFF
TRBJ2-1	TRBV7-3	TRBD2	NA	TGTGCCAGCAGCTCTCTAGCGGGAGATTCGAATGAGCAGTTCTTC	CASSSLAGDSNEQFF
TRBJ2-3	TRBV6-5	NA	few	TGTGCCAGCAGTTACCGGCCCCGGGATACGCAGTATTTT	CASSYRPRDTQYF